The subject of this entry is one T cell receptor beta chain. Sequenced by immunoSEQ multiplex PCR; TCRdb stores in-frame clones only, minus some. The sample records a few hundred thousand clones, approximately 78% being singletons. CDR1 and CDR2 from the germline V gene are SEHNR and FQNEAQ (reference sequence). Trimming took off 3 bases at V and 3 bases at J, with 14 bases between the two ends. CDR3 length: 15 residues. This record comes from a study of blood T cell repertoires in COVID-19. V gene TRBV7-9 combines with J gene TRBJ1-1; D gene unclear. This TCR was recovered from a woman aged 80 or over with COVID-19, enrolled during active disease. The source material was peripheral blood. CDR3 protein: CASSFGGARDTEAFF. The CDR3 nucleotides are TGTGCCAGCAGCTTCGGTGGAGCGAGGGACACTGAAGCTTTCTTT.